These T cell receptor beta chains were read from a single sample in a study of T-cell reconstitution after alpha-beta-depleted transplantation in children. TCRdb independently ran MiXCR on the PCR reads; one entry per CDR3 protein. The data show fewer than 700,000 distinct CDR3 sequences, roughly 13% seen once. Sequencing was performed on PBMCs, mostly from graft donor cells, taken 360 days after TCRalphabeta/CD19-depleted stem cell transplant. These receptors all come from a male patient aged 10 to 17 who had a stem cell transplant for acute myeloid leukemia, so the T cells may come from the graft donor. Both conserved end residues are part of each CDR3. A D gene is named only where the DNA matches it firmly. Size is stated for part of the rows, as once, few or many counts, or as a class when the clone is expanded.

clone_size	d_call	v_call	j_call	cdr3_length	cdr3_nt	cdr3_aa
NA	NA	TRBV9	TRBJ2-7	16	TGTGCCAGCAGCCGATCCACCGGGCGTATCTCCTACGAGCAGTACTTC	CASSRSTGRISYEQYF
many	NA	TRBV29-1	TRBJ2-3	13	TGCAGCGTTGAAGGTTCCTACACAGATACGCAGTATTTT	CSVEGSYTDTQYF
many	NA	TRBV11-2	TRBJ2-7	14	TGTGCCAGCAGCTTAGTTCAACCGTATGACGAGCAGTACTTC	CASSLVQPYDEQYF
NA	TRBD2	TRBV18	TRBJ2-4	15	TGTGCCAGCTCACCACAAAGCGGGGGGCGCGGCATTCAGTACTTC	CASSPQSGGRGIQYF
NA	NA	TRBV6-2/TRBV6-3	TRBJ2-3	13	TGTGCCAGCAGTTACGTGGGCACAGATACGCAGTATTTT	CASSYVGTDTQYF
NA	NA	TRBV7-8	TRBJ1-5	15	TGTGCCAGCAGCTTAGATGGGGGATCCAATCAGCCCCAGCATTTT	CASSLDGGSNQPQHF
NA	TRBD2	TRBV10-3	TRBJ2-1	16	TGTGCCATCAGTGAGTCGGGGGGGGGAAAATACAATGAGCAGTTCTTC	CAISESGGGKYNEQFF
NA	NA	TRBV3-1	TRBJ1-3	16	TGTGCCAGCAGCCAAACCTTCGGAGGGTCTGGAAACACCATATATTTT	CASSQTFGGSGNTIYF
NA	TRBD2	TRBV14	TRBJ2-1	17	TGTGCCAGCAGCCAGGGCCCGGGACTAGCGACCCACAATGAGCAGTTCTTC	CASSQGPGLATHNEQFF
NA	NA	TRBV5-1	TRBJ2-2	15	TGCGCCAGCAGCCTCCTCTCCGCATTAACCGGGGAGCTGTTTTTT	CASSLLSALTGELFF
many	NA	TRBV28	TRBJ2-5	14	TGTGCCAGCAGTTTAGCGGGCAGGGAAAAGACCCAGTACTTC	CASSLAGREKTQYF
many	NA	TRBV6-1	TRBJ1-3	17	TGTGCCAGCAGCCACGGGACATCGGACCTAACTGGAAACACCATATATTTT	CASSHGTSDLTGNTIYF
few	TRBD2	TRBV6-5	TRBJ2-1	15	TGTGCCAGCAGTTTGGGACTAGGCATGATCAATGAGCAGTTCTTC	CASSLGLGMINEQFF
few	TRBD1	TRBV11-3	TRBJ2-1	18	TGTGCCAGCAGCTTATGGGCCGGGACAGGGAGCTCCTACAATGAGCAGTTCTTC	CASSLWAGTGSSYNEQFF
NA	TRBD1	TRBV30	TRBJ2-2	17	TGTGCCTGGAGGTTTGCCGGGACAGGGGGCCTCTTGGGGGAGCTGTTTTTT	CAWRFAGTGGLLGELFF
NA	TRBD1	TRBV28	TRBJ2-7	15	TGTGCCAGCAGTGGGAGTGAGACAGGGACCTACGAGCAGTACTTC	CASSGSETGTYEQYF
NA	TRBD1	TRBV5-1	TRBJ2-4	15	TGCGCCAGCAGCTTCGGGACAGGGGATCTCTCGATTCAGTACTTC	CASSFGTGDLSIQYF
few	NA	TRBV9	TRBJ2-6	14	TGTGCCAGCAGCGTTGCCTCTGGGGCCAACGTCCTGACTTTC	CASSVASGANVLTF
many	TRBD2	TRBV20-1	TRBJ2-1	15	TGCAGTGCTAGGAGCTTAGCGGGACAATACAATGAGCAGTTCTTC	CSARSLAGQYNEQFF
few	TRBD2	TRBV27	TRBJ2-2	14	TGTGCCAGCAGGAGGACTAGCCCCACCGGGGAGCTGTTTTTT	CASRRTSPTGELFF
NA	NA	TRBV29-1	TRBJ2-7	13	TGCAGCGTCAGACCCCAAAGCTCCTACGAGCAGTACTTC	CSVRPQSSYEQYF
many	TRBD2	TRBV7-6	TRBJ2-1	17	TGTGCCAGCAGCCCTCATCTACTAGCGAATAGCTACAATGAGCAGTTCTTC	CASSPHLLANSYNEQFF
NA	NA	TRBV12-3/TRBV12-4	TRBJ2-3	15	TGTGCCAGCAGTTTAGCGCGTGACAGCACAGATACGCAGTATTTT	CASSLARDSTDTQYF
many	TRBD2	TRBV20-1	TRBJ2-7	14	TGCAGTGCTAGTAAGCGGGAGGGCCCCTACGAGCAGTACTTC	CSASKREGPYEQYF
many	NA	TRBV10-3	TRBJ2-1	16	TGTGCCATCAGTGAGATGACTATCACTCCCTACAATGAGCAGTTCTTC	CAISEMTITPYNEQFF
few	NA	TRBV15	TRBJ1-2	14	TGTGCCACCAGCAGACGGGGGGCAGGTGCGGGCTACACCTTC	CATSRRGAGAGYTF
few	NA	TRBV18	TRBJ2-6	15	TGTGCCAGCTCCGTTGGTGACTCCGGGGCCAACGTCCTGACTTTC	CASSVGDSGANVLTF
few	TRBD1	TRBV20-1	TRBJ2-3	14	TGCAGTGCTATAGGGCCAGGGGGTCCAGATACGCAGTATTTT	CSAIGPGGPDTQYF
many	NA	TRBV18	TRBJ2-1	16	TGTGCCAGCTCACCACCAGGAGGGCCTTGGTGGAATGAGCAGTTCTTC	CASSPPGGPWWNEQFF
few	NA	TRBV7-2	TRBJ1-2	13	TGTGCCAGCAGCTGGGGGAACTACTATGGCTACACCTTC	CASSWGNYYGYTF
NA	NA	TRBV28	TRBJ1-5	18	TGTGCCAGCGGTCTGATGGGCTCCGGGACGGCCAGCAATCAGCCCCAGCATTTT	CASGLMGSGTASNQPQHF
NA	TRBD2	TRBV27	TRBJ2-1	15	TGTGCCAGCACCCCCGGGACTAGCGGGAGTAATGAGCAGTTCTTC	CASTPGTSGSNEQFF
few	NA	TRBV27	TRBJ2-1	18	TGTGCCAGCAGTTTATCGGGCGGGTCACTACTCTCCTACAATGAGCAGTTCTTC	CASSLSGGSLLSYNEQFF
NA	NA	TRBV20-1	TRBJ1-6	10	TGCAGTGCTAGAGATGTACCCCTCCACTTT	CSARDVPLHF
many	NA	TRBV12-3/TRBV12-4	TRBJ2-5	14	TGTGCCAGCAGTTTCGCCGGGGGCGGAGAGACCCAGTACTTC	CASSFAGGGETQYF
few	NA	TRBV6-2/TRBV6-3	TRBJ2-1	14	TGTGCCAGCAGTTATTTGGGGAGCTACAATGAGCAGTTCTTC	CASSYLGSYNEQFF
few	NA	TRBV28	TRBJ2-7	17	TGTGCCAGCAGTTTGGATTTAGGGATAGCGGTGGCCTACGAGCAGTACTTC	CASSLDLGIAVAYEQYF
NA	TRBD2	TRBV29-1	TRBJ2-2	18	TGCAGCGTGGCTACCGTGACTAGCGGTCCTGGGAACACCGGGGAGCTGTTTTTT	CSVATVTSGPGNTGELFF
NA	NA	TRBV20-1	TRBJ2-7	17	TGCAGTGCTAGAGACAGCCTTGGACGGGAGTCTTACGACGAGCAGTACTTC	CSARDSLGRESYDEQYF
few	NA	TRBV7-9	TRBJ1-5	14	TGTGCCAGCAGCACAGACAGTGACAATCAGCCCCAGCATTTT	CASSTDSDNQPQHF
NA	NA	TRBV6-2/TRBV6-3	TRBJ2-7	17	TGTGCCAGCAGTCAGGGGCCTTTTGGGGATTTTCCCTACGAGCAGTACTTC	CASSQGPFGDFPYEQYF
few	NA	TRBV11-1	TRBJ1-3	15	TGTGCCAGCAGCAAGCAGACAAGCTCTGGAAACACCATATATTTT	CASSKQTSSGNTIYF
few	TRBD2	TRBV27	TRBJ2-7	17	TGTGCCAGCAGTTATGGTAGCGGGAGTTTAGGAGTCTACGAGCAGTACTTC	CASSYGSGSLGVYEQYF